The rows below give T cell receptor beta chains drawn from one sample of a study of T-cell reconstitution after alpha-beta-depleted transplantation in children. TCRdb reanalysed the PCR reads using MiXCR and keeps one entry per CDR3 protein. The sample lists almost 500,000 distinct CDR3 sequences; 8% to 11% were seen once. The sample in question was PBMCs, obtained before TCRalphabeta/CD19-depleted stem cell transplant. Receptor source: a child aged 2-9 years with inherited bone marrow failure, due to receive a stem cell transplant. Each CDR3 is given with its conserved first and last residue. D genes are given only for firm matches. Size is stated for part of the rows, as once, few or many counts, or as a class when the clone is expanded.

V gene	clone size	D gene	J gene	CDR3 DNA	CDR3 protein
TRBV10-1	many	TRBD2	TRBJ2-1	TGCGCCAGCAGTGAGCAAGGGGACCACCGGGGACTAGCGGGAGGGTCCTCCTACAATGAGCAGTTCTTC	CASSEQGDHRGLAGGSSYNEQFF
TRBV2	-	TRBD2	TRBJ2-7	TGTGCCAGCAGTGATACAGCGGGAGGGCCGAGTAGGGGATACGAGCAGTACTTC	CASSDTAGGPSRGYEQYF
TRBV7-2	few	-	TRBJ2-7	TGTGCCAGCAGCTATACTCCGGACCCCTACGAGCAGTACTTC	CASSYTPDPYEQYF
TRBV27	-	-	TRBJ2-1	TGTGCCAGCAGTTTATCCTTTCGTTACGGGAGCTCCTACAATGAGCAGTTCTTC	CASSLSFRYGSSYNEQFF
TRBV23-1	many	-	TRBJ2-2	TGCGCCAGCAGTCAAGTTCCATTAGCGGACCCGGTCACCGGGGAGCTGTTTTTT	CASSQVPLADPVTGELFF
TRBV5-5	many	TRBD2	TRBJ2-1	TGTGCCAGCAGCTTGGAGGCGGGAGGAGATAATGAGCAGTTCTTC	CASSLEAGGDNEQFF
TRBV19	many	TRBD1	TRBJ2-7	TGTGCCGGAGTAGACAGGGTCCCCTCCTACGAGCAGTACTTC	CAGVDRVPSYEQYF
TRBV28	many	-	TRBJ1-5	TGTGCCAGCAGCCCTAAACCGACGGGGCCCCAGCATTTT	CASSPKPTGPQHF
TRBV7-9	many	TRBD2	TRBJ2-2	TGTGCCAGCCGCCCGGGGAGGGCCGGGGAGCTGTTTTTT	CASRPGRAGELFF
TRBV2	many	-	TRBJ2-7	TGTGCCAGCAGTGAGGTATGGGCAAACTACGAGCAGTACTTC	CASSEVWANYEQYF
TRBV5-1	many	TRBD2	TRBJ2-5	TGCGCCAGCAGCTTGCCAGTTGAGACGGGAGGGCGGGAGACCCAGTACTTC	CASSLPVETGGRETQYF
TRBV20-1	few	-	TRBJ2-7	TGCAGTGCTAGAAACCTACTAGCCTCCTACGAGCAGTACTTC	CSARNLLASYEQYF